The 13 T cell receptor beta chains in this list originate from one sample, sequenced in a study of regulatory T cells in long-lasting Graves disease. Time point of the sample: newly diagnosed GD, antithyroid drugs for less than 3 months. Generation of the TCR library employed RNA extracted from PBMCs. Building the TCR beta libraries relied on iRepertoire HTBI primers, and CDR3 regions underwent Arm-PCR. MiXCR, run by TCRdb on the multiplex PCR reads, gives a single entry per CDR3 protein. The sample includes over 350,000 distinct CDR3 sequences, 15% of them seen just once. This sample also appeared in a second study, on T cells in Graves' hyperthyroidism and ophthalmopathy.

The sequencing used peripheral blood mononuclear cells (PBMCs), collected at new diagnosis, from a patient treated with antithyroid drugs. All receptors come from a woman aged 40 to 50 with Graves disease.

This clonotype was observed at least ten times. The chain links TRBV20-1 to TRBJ2-7; 7 bases agree with TRBD2. Germline CDR1 and CDR2: DFQATT and SNEGSKA (reference sequence). The CDR3 runs to 14 residues. Trimming removed 6 bases from V and 7 bases from J; junction bases left unmatched: 15. The CDR3 DNA reads TGCAGTGCCATTACCGGGACTACCCTACGAGAGCAGTACTTC. This gives the protein CSAITGTTLREQYF.

This clonotype was seen more than once but under ten times. The CDR3 carries no conserved terminal phenylalanine or tryptophan, so it likely arises from a read error. The J gene is TRBJ2-7, the V gene TRBV27, with 10 bases aligning to TRBD2. The V and J ends lost 4 bases and 4 bases, in that order; junction bases with no gene match: 10. The V gene's germline CDR1 is MNHEY and CDR2 SMNVEV (reference sequence). The CDR3 is made up of 16 amino acids. The CDR3 DNA reads TGTGCCAGCAGTTCCCAGGGAGCTAGCGGGAGATACGAGCAGTACCTC. The encoded protein is CASSSQGASGRYEQYL.

The table lists this clonotype with a few counts. The V call is TRBV15, the J call TRBJ2-7, with D hard to call. Germline V gene sequence: CDR1 LNHNV, CDR2 YYDKDF (reference sequence). This CDR3 is 17 amino acids long. Deletions cut 0 bases from V and 5 bases from J, with 20 bases between. The CDR3 here is CATSRDSEVELAHEQYF. The CDR3 nucleotides read TGTGCCACCAGCAGAGATTCCGAGGTAGAACTTGCGCACGAGCAGTACTTC.

The gene calls are TRBV10-2 and TRBJ2-2; D assignment may be TRBD1 or TRBD2 (5 bases each). CDR1 and CDR2 from the germline V gene are WSHSY and SAAADI. The CDR3 covers 15 residues. V shed 4 bases and J shed 4 bases, with 13 bases lying between them. The CDR3 is CASSAEGPGTGELFF. As DNA, the CDR3 is TGCGCCAGCAGTGCTGAGGGGCCGGGCACCGGGGAGCTGTTTTTT.

This clonotype came up many times. This sequence joins TRBV11-3 and TRBJ2-7, with D possibly TRBD1 on 6 matching bases. In germline, CDR1 is SGHNT, CDR2 YENEEA. V lost 5 bases and J 3 bases, leaving 14 bases between the germline ends. The CDR3 contains 14 residues. CDR3 DNA sequence: TGTGCCAGCAGCCCCCCTGGGGGACACTACGAGCAGTACTTC. Amino acids: CASSPPGGHYEQYF.

This clonotype was counted many times. The CDR3 here is CASSRTPGLAGVRSSYEQYF. CDR3 nucleotide sequence: TGTGCCAGCAGCCGAACACCGGGACTAGCGGGAGTGAGGAGCTCCTACGAGCAGTACTTC. This sequence joins TRBV27 and TRBJ2-7, with 14 bases identical to TRBD2. This CDR3 spans 20 amino acids. With V trimmed by 6 bases and J by 0 bases, 16 bases remained unmatched. Germline values: CDR1 MNHEY, CDR2 SMNVEV (reference sequence).

The V call is TRBV6-2 or TRBV6-3, the J call TRBJ2-7; 7 bases fit TRBD1. The CDR3 is 13 amino acids. CDR1 is MNHEY and CDR2 is SVGEGT in the germline V gene. Unmatched junction bases numbered 4, after V lost 6 bases and J lost 2 bases. CDR3: CASRGQPTYEQYF. The DNA of the CDR3 is TGTGCCAGCAGGGGACAGCCGACCTACGAGCAGTACTTC.

This clonotype was detected ten times or more. The V and J genes are TRBV11-2 and TRBJ2-7; possibly TRBD1 or TRBD2 for D (7 bases each). Trimming stripped 6 bases from V and 3 bases from J, with 15 bases between. CDR3 length equals 14 residues. Germline V gives CDR1 SGHAT, CDR2 FQNNGV. The CDR3 region has the DNA TGTGCCAGCAGTATCCAGGGGGGGAACTACGAGCAGTACTTC. Its protein is CASSIQGGNYEQYF.

This clonotype was picked up many times. The chain joins TRBV2 to TRBJ1-2; D unresolved. Germline V CDR1 and CDR2: SNHLY, FYNNEI. The CDR3 is made up of 16 amino acids. V was shortened by 0 bases and J by 4 bases, with 15 bases between the two germline ends. CDR3 protein: CASSEAPRIEVYGYTF. As DNA, the CDR3 is TGTGCCAGCAGTGAAGCGCCCCGGATAGAAGTCTATGGCTACACCTTC.

The CDR3 nucleotides are TGTGCCAGCAGTGAAGTCGGCAGGGGGTTGGGATCACCCCTCCACTTT. It encodes CASSEVGRGLGSPLHF. The chain carries TRBV6-1 and TRBJ1-6; TRBD1 matches 7 bases. The CDR3 consists of 16 residues. Looked up from germline, CDR1 is MNHNS and CDR2 is SASEGT. V lost 1 base and J lost 10; bases outside the gene matches: 10.

This clonotype was seen at least ten times. This chain links TRBV27 with TRBJ1-2, with a weak D call TRBD1 (5 bases). The V end was cut by 6 bases, the J end by 2 bases, with 10 bases between. The length of the CDR3 is 13 residues. The germline gives CDR1 MNHEY, CDR2 SMNVEV (reference sequence). CDR3 sequence (DNA): TGTGCCAGCAGGCCGGGACCGAACTATGGCTACACCTTC. This gives the protein CASRPGPNYGYTF.

This clonotype was counted many times. The chain couples TRBV10-3 to TRBJ2-6; D uncertain. This CDR3 has 14 residues. V was cut by 3 bases and J by 0 bases, with 3 bases left in between. The germline V gene has CDR1 ENHRY and CDR2 SYGVKD. CDR3 region: CAISDSSGANVLTF. Written as DNA, the CDR3 is TGTGCCATCAGTGACAGCTCTGGGGCCAACGTCCTGACTTTC.

Many counts were recorded for this clonotype. The rearrangement links TRBV28 to TRBJ2-1; 7 bases are a match to TRBD1. After removal of 5 bases from V and 6 bases from J, the junction contained 7 bases not matched to a gene. The V gene's germline CDR1 is MDHEN and CDR2 SYDVKM. The CDR3 totals 14 residues. The CDR3 bases are TGTGCCAGCAGTGGGAACAGGGGAATCAATGAGCAGTTCTTC. It is translated as CASSGNRGINEQFF.